What follows is one T cell receptor (beta chain) and its context. The antigen this receptor binds is unknown. Base qualities are not recorded, but no much larger clone differs from it by a single base. The cohort comprised more than 550 healthy bone marrow donors. At the time of sampling, all cohort members were nominally healthy, though unrecorded immune exposures were likely present. The donor tested CMV seropositive and was one of the 289 seropositive cohort members. A peripheral blood sample was collected from each donor, and TCR beta sequencing was performed on peripheral blood mononuclear cells. The Qiagen DNeasy Blood Extraction Kit was used to extract genomic DNA from the blood cell samples. This sample is drawn from a study of cytomegalovirus exposure and HLA in healthy donors listed by TCRdb under 2017. Background on the whole study: In an earlier analysis of roughly 590 of the donors, 276 Gb of sequence data and 117 million unique TCR beta sequences from 150 million to 200 million T cells were reported. Approximately 300 gigabases of sequencing data and approximately 92 million unique TCR sequences made up an early release that covered several hundred HLA-typed donors. Of the approximately 400 genotyped donors, approximately 80% were placed in the genetic ancestry cluster associated with self-reported Caucasian donors. The study aimed to test whether signatures of past pathogen exposure could be identified by cataloging public T cell receptors. The study profiled the T cell repertoires of hundreds of subjects by immunosequencing and related them to cytomegalovirus serostatus. Besides the first cohort of 500 to 700 subjects, a separate validation cohort made up of 120 or so different subjects was used. To predict cytomegalovirus infection status, the study combined high-throughput TCR immunosequencing, statistical association of individual TCRs with disease status, and machine learning. To study patterns of TCR occurrence, a later analysis re-analyzed previously published TCR beta repertoires from 650 to 750 donors and added high-resolution HLA genotyping. Rather than drawing on any new phenotypic data, the later analysis identified candidate immune exposures from TCR beta sequences and the way those sequences occurred across donors. An earlier analysis of 587 of the donors used high-throughput TCR beta sequencing to judge whether each TCR beta V gene segment behaved as functional or pseudogenic. Donor age, sex, ethnicity and CMV serostatus were compiled together with the repertoire data. Genome-wide SNP genotypes for about 55% of the roughly 670 donors were used in a later genetic analysis, which treated that subset as a discovery cohort. All discovery cohort repertoires had been generated on a single sequencing platform. HLA typing covered class I and class II loci at four-digit resolution. Typing coverage differed by locus: A, B, C, DRB1 and DQB1 were typed in roughly 629-630 donors, DQA1 in about 500, DPA1 in 600 to 610, and DPB1 in 450 to 480. Because of strong linkage in the cohort, a few DR-DQ haplotypes were treated as single units for association and clustering. Among about 390 genotyped donors of the cohort, an average of around 240,000 unique TCR beta nucleotide sequences were sequenced per donor, around 20% of them non-productive. Beyond this particular receptor, the publication reports: The classifier was reported to diagnose cytomegalovirus status with high specificity and sensitivity in both the original and validation cohorts. Immune exposure information for the cohort was limited to CMV serostatus. An earlier analysis of roughly 570 of the donors showed that most TCR beta V segments appeared in productive rearrangements either about 87% or about 30% of the time, which broadly matched IMGT annotations. Strong co-occurrence of HLA alleles, especially DR and DQ, made assigning TCR associations to individual alleles difficult. The study listed approximately 150 TCR beta chains as associated with cytomegalovirus. In a later genetic analysis, a missense DCLRE1C variant was associated with V-gene and J-gene trimming of TCR beta chains, and the association was replicated in an independent cohort. Most CMV-associated TCR beta chains appeared to be HLA-restricted in a later analysis, and the HLA associations seemed to be driven largely by CMV exposure. Compared with equally common non-associated chains, HLA-associated TCR beta chains in a later analysis were more clonally expanded and had lower generation probabilities. Linkage disequilibrium might explain the correlated functional status among segregating V segments, but an unknown experimental factor could not be excluded. While some public TCRs were present in many individuals, most TCR sequences turned up only very rarely across donors. Specific HLA alleles were associated with 15,000 to 20,000 TCR beta sequences at a false discovery rate of 0.05 in a later analysis. Because counts were too low, approximately 18 rarely observed V segments, including chromosome 9 orphons, were excluded from the earlier analysis of roughly 580 of the donors. Roughly uniform sequencing depth across donors was assumed in presence/absence analyses, although this assumption may not hold. A later genetic analysis reported fewer N-insertions in productive TCRs among donors in an Asian-associated ancestry cluster than the roughly 620-donor mean. A group of highly shared sequence variants was considered likely to be a technical artifact of the sequencing pipeline. According to a later analysis, parvovirus B19, influenza, CMV and Epstein-Barr virus appeared linked to several top co-occurrence clusters. Three of the identified cytomegalovirus-associated TCR beta chains were confirmed in vitro to be specific for cytomegalovirus antigens. Because some donors lacked HLA typing at each locus, the association tests relied only on the typed subset. In this cohort, only TCR beta chains were sequenced, and detectable features were limited by the absence of alpha or paired-chain data. A further reported finding was that TCR beta sequences accurately predicted the HLA-A and HLA-B alleles for most subjects in the first cohort. In a later analysis, the rate of TCR association differed among HLA loci, with DRB1 alleles having the most associated TCRs and HLA-C alleles having the fewest. It was suggested by the authors that the approach could potentially be generalized to other disease states and immunological phenotypes. Because the 87-base-pair reads could not distinguish some IMGT-functional V segments, including TRBV6-2 and TRBV6-3, those segments were excluded.

V is cut by 1 base and J by 1 base, and the space between the germline ends is 9 bases. CDR1 and CDR2 (SGHNT, YYREEE) derive from the germline V gene (reference sequence). From the cysteine up to the phenylalanine, the CDR3 has a length of 14 residues. Only the CDR3 DNA is retained, 42 bases long and in frame from the first base. Library preparation employed the immunoSEQ multiplex PCR assay. For the multiplex PCR, a mixture combining 60 forward primers for TCR Vbeta segments and 13 reverse primers for TCR Jbeta segments was used. The CDR3 region of rearranged TCR beta genes was amplified from genomic DNA by a multiplex PCR assay. On the Illumina HiSeq System, the amplified TCR beta libraries were sequenced as 87-base-pair reads. The paper's processing steps were these. A later analysis counted approximately 84 million unique TCR beta chains across the 670 or so repertoires, and around 9.9 million of these chains were shared by at least two donors. Raw reads were error-corrected and collapsed into unique sequences by a nearest-neighbor algorithm in which closely related sequences were merged to remove PCR and sequencing errors. To assign V, D and J gene segments, CDR3 sequences were aligned to IMGT reference sequences. For a sequence to be retained, a match of at least six nucleotides was required to both a V gene segment and a J gene segment. A rearrangement counted as productive if the CDR3 had no stop codons and remained in frame with V and J, and every other rearrangement counted as non-productive. CDR3 was defined by IMGT convention, running from the second conserved V-encoded cysteine to the conserved J-encoded phenylalanine. In an earlier analysis of more than 550 of the donors, sequences lacking an unambiguous match to a single V gene segment were excluded. In an earlier analysis of about 590 of the donors, a V segment was called functional when productive rearrangements were above 56.7%, and segregating when the standard deviation between donors exceeded 5%. A statistical classification framework was developed to diagnose cytomegalovirus status using the catalog of TCR beta chain sequences. V and J gene assignment, in a later analysis, came from comparing TCR nucleotide sequences with IMGT/GENE-DB human TR gene sequences. The TCRdist pipeline was used in a later analysis to assign CDR3 sequences and most-parsimonious VDJ recombination scenarios. In a later analysis, each TCR beta chain was defined by its CDR3 amino acid sequence together with its V-gene family, and reads without a unique V-gene family were excluded. To address suspected cross-contamination and a sequencing artifact, a later analysis removed around 600 highly shared, low-generation-probability nucleotide sequences. A later analysis calculated a clonal expansion index for each public chain from normalized within-repertoire ranks of inferred template counts. In a later analysis, generation probabilities were computed with a VDJ recombination model fitted to out-of-frame rearrangements, and the resulting probabilities were checked against IGoR. In a later analysis, TCR-TCR, TCR-HLA and TCR-CMV co-occurrence was scored with hypergeometric tests, and a repertoire-size bias correction was applied to TCR pairs. In a later analysis, false discovery rates were estimated by permuting HLA or CMV assignments 20 times. A later analysis grouped co-occurring TCRs with DBSCAN, adding TCRdist sequence similarity when clustering within HLA-allele-positive subsets. Co-occurrence clustering excluded repertoires with fewer than 30,000 or more than 120,000 public chains, plus five with anomalous nucleotide sharing. Entries here come from immuneACCESS through TCRdb and include only in-frame sequences with V and J called. Some clones fail to appear in such tables; in the studies checked, an unresolved V gene covers under half of the shortfall, and the cause of the remainder is unknown. V and J calls and clone size are copied from that table; D and trimming were computed from the DNA. Within this sample are around 190,000 clones, with about 9.4% of them counted one time only. 1% to 1.5% of the sample comes from the top ten.

The rearranged segments are TRBV5-4 and TRBJ2-7; no confident D gene assignment can be made. The receptor was derived from a woman aged 30 to 39 in good health and CMV-seropositive. The sample comprised PBMCs. The CDR3 sequence is CASSLTLQSYEQYF. The bases read TGTGCCAGCAGCTTGACGTTACAGTCCTACGAGCAGTACTTC.